The clone carrying this TCR beta chain is medium-sized. What it binds is unknown. The sample is drawn from a study of liver allograft versus peripheral blood T cells. Study as a whole: Recipients' peripheral blood served as the comparator for T cell receptor repertoires in transplanted livers.

Germline V CDR1 and CDR2: SEHNR, FQNEAQ (reference sequence). The J segment lost 7 bases and the V segment lost 4 bases, leaving 7 bases of the junction unmatched. The CDR3 is 15 residues long. Findings and limits, study-wide: Repertoires of T cell receptors in liver allografts reportedly differed from peripheral blood repertoires.

TCRdb itself ran the reads through MiXCR, one entry per CDR3 protein. The profile shows just over 6,500 distinct CDR3 sequences, 17% of them singletons. This receptor was obtained from a human patient who had a liver transplant. A subset of T cells may come from the graft donor. The chain uses TRBV7-9 and TRBJ1-4; 9 bases are shared with TRBD1. DNA of the CDR3: TGTGCCAGCAGCTCGTGGGACAGGGAGGGTGAAAAACTGTTTTTT. Amino acid sequence: CASSSWDREGEKLFF.